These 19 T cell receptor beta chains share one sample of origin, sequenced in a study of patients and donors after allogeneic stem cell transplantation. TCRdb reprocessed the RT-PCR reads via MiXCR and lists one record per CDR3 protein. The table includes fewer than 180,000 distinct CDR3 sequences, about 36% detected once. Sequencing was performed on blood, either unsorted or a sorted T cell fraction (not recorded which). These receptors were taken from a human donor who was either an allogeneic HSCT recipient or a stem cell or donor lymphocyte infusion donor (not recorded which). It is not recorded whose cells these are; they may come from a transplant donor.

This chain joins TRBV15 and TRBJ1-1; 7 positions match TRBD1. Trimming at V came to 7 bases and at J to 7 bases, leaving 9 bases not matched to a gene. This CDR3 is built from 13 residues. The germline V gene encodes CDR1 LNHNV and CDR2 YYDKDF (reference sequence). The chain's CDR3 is CATKTGIWDEAFF. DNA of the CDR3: TGTGCCACCAAGACAGGGATATGGGATGAAGCTTTCTTT.

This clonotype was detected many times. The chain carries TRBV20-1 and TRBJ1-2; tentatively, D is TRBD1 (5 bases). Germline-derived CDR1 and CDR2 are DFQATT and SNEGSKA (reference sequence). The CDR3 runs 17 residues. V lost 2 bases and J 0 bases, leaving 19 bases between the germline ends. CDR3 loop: CSARNLGPPVSNYGYTF. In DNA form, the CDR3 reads TGCAGTGCTAGAAATTTGGGGCCTCCTGTTTCTAACTATGGCTACACCTTC.

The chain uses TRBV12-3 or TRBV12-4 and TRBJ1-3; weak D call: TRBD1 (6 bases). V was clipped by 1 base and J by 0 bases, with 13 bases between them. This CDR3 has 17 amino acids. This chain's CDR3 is CASSLEFRQASGNTIYF. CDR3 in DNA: TGTGCCAGCAGTTTAGAATTCCGACAGGCCTCTGGAAACACCATATATTTT.

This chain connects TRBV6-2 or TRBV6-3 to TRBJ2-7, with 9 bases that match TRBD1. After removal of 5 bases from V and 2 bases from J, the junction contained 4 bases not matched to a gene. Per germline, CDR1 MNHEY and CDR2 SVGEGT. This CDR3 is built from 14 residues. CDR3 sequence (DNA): TGTGCCAGCAGTCGGGACAGGGCCACCTACGAGCAGTACTTC. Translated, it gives CASSRDRATYEQYF.

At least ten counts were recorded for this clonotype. Here the CDR3 reads CASSGSPEGARSTEAFF. CDR3 DNA: TGTGCCAGCAGCGGAAGCCCGGAAGGGGCGCGAAGCACTGAAGCTTTCTTT. V and J are TRBV9 and TRBJ1-1, with D possibly matching TRBD1 (5 bases). This CDR3 is built from 17 residues. Trimming shortened V by 3 bases and J by 4 bases, and 22 bases separated the two germline ends. Germline lookup yields CDR1 SGDLS and CDR2 YYNGEE.

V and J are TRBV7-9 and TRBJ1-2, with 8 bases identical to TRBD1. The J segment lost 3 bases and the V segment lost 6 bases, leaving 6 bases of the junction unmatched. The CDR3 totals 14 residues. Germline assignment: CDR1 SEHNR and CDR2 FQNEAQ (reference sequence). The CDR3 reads CASRDRDRYYGYTF. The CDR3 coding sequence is TGTGCCAGCAGAGACCGGGACAGGTACTATGGCTACACCTTC.

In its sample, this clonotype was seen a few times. This CDR3 is CASSQDPGRANYNEQFF. The CDR3 DNA reads as TGCGCCAGCAGCCAAGATCCCGGGCGAGCTAACTACAATGAGCAGTTCTTC. The V gene is TRBV4-3, the J gene TRBJ2-1; D gene uncertain. This CDR3 has 17 amino acids. Trimming took 0 bases from V and 3 from J, leaving 15 bases between them. Germline values: CDR1 LGHNA, CDR2 YSLEER.

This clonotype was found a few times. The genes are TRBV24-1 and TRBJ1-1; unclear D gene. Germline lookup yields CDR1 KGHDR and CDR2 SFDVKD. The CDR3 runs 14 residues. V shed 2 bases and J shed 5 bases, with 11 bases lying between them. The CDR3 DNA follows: TGTGCCACCAGTGATTCTGGCCTGGGAACTGAAGCTTTCTTT. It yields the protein CATSDSGLGTEAFF.

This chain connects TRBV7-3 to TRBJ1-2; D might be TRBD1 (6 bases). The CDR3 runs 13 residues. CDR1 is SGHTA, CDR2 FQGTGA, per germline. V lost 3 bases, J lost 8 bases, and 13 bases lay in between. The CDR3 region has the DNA TGTGCCAGCAGCTTTACAGGGTCTGAGGGCTACACCTTC. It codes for CASSFTGSEGYTF.

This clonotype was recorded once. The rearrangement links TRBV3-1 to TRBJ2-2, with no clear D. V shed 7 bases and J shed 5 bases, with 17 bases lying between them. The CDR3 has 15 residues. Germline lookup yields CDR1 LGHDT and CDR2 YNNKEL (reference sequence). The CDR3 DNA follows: TGTGCCAGCACCCCTAGGGCGGCGGCTACCGGGGAGCTGTTTTTT. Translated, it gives CASTPRAAATGELFF.

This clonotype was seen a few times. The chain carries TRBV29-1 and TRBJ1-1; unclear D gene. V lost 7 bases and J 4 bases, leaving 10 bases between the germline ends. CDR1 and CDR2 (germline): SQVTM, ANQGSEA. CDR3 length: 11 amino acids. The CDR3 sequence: CSARMGTEAFF. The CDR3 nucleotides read TGCAGCGCGAGAATGGGCACTGAAGCTTTCTTT.

CDR3 coding DNA: TGTGCCAGCTGGGTTGGAGGGATTATGAACACTGAAGCTTTCTTT. Translation gives CASWVGGIMNTEAFF. The chain employs TRBV2 and TRBJ1-1; no clear D gene. Germline CDR1 SNHLY, CDR2 FYNNEI. V lost 8 bases, J lost 0 bases, and 16 bases lay in between. The CDR3 totals 15 residues.

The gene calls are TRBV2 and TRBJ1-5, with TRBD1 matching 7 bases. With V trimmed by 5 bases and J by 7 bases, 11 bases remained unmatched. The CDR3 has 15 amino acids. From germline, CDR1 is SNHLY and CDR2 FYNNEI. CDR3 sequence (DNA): TGTGCCAGCAGTAGAACTGTCGGGACAGAGCAGCCCCAGCATTTT. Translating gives CASSRTVGTEQPQHF.

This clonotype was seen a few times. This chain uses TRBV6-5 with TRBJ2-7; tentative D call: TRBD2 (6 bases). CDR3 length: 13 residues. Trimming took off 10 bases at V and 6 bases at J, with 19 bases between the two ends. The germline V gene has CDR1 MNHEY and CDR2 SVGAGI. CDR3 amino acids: CATRDSYPGEQYV. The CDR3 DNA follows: TGTGCCACCCGGGACTCCTACCCAGGCGAGCAGTACGTC.

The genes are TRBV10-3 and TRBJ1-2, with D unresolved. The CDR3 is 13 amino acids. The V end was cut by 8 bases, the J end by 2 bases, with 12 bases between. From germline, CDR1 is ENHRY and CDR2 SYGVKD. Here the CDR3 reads CAIYPDLNYGYTF. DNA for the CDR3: TGTGCCATCTACCCGGACCTCAACTATGGCTACACCTTC.

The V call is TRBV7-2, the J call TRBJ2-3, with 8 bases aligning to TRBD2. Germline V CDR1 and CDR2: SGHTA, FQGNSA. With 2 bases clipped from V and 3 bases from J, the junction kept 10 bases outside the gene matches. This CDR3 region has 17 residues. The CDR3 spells CASSLWIRGGATDTQYF. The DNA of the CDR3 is TGTGCCAGCAGCTTATGGATTCGGGGGGGTGCGACAGATACGCAGTATTTT. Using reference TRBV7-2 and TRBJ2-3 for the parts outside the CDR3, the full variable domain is GAGVSQSPSNKVTEKGKDVELRCDPISGHTALYWYRQSLGQGLEFLIYFQGNSAPDKSGLPSDRFSAERTGGSVSTLTIQRTQQEDSAVYLCASSLWIRGGATDTQYFGPGTRLTVL.

The CDR3 loop reads CASSLGVNTGELFF. CDR3 DNA: TGTGCCAGCAGCTTAGGGGTTAACACCGGGGAGCTGTTTTTT. V is TRBV7-3 and J is TRBJ2-2; D gene unclear. CDR1 is SGHTA, CDR2 FQGTGA, per germline. The CDR3 runs to 14 residues. V was pared by 2 bases and J by 2 bases, with 6 bases between.

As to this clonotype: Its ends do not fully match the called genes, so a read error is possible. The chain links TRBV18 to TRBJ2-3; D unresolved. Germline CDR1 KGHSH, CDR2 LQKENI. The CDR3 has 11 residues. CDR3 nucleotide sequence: TGTGCCAGCTCACCAGAGGATAAGCAGTATTTT. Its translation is CASSPEDKQYF.

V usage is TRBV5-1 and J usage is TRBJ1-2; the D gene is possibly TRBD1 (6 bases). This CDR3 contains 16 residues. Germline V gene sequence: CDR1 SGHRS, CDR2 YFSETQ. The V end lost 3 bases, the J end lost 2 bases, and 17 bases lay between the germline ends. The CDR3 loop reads CASSSVSLTGNYGYTF. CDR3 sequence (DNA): TGCGCCAGCAGCTCGGTTTCATTAACAGGGAACTATGGCTACACCTTC.